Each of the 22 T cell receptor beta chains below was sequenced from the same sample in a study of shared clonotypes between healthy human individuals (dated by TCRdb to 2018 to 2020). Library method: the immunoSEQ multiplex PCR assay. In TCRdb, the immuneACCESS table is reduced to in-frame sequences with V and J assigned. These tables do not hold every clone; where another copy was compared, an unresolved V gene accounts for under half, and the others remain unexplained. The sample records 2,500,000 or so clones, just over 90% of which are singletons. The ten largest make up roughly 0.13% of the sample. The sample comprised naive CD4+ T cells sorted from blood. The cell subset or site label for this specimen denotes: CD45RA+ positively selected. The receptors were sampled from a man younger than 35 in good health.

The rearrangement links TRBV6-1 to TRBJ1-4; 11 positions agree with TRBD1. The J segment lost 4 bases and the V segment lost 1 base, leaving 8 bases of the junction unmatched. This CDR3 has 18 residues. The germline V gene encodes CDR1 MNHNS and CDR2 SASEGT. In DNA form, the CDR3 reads TGTGCCAGCAGTGAAGGTCCGGGACAGGGGGGAAGTAATGAAAAACTGTTTTTT. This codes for CASSEGPGQGGSNEKLFF.

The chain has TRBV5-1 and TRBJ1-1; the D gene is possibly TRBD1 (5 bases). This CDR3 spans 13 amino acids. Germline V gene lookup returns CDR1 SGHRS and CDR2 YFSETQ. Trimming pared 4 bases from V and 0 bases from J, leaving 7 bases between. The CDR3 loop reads CASSDSMNTEAFF. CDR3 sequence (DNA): TGCGCCAGCAGCGACAGCATGAACACTGAAGCTTTCTTT.

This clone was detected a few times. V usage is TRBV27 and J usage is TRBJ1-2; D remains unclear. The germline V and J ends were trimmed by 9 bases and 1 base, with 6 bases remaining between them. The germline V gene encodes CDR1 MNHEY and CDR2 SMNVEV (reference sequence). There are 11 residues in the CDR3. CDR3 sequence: CARANNYGYTF. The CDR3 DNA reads TGTGCCAGAGCCAATAACTATGGCTACACCTTC.

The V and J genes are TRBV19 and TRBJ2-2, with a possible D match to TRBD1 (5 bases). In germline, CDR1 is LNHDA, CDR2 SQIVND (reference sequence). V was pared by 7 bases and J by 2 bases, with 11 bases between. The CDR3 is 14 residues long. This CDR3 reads CASTPDINTGELFF. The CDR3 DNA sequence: TGTGCCAGTACCCCGGACATCAACACCGGGGAGCTGTTTTTT.

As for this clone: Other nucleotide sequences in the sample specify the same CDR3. This CDR3 is CASSPRQGANEQYF. In DNA form, the CDR3 reads TGTGCCAGCTCACCCCGACAGGGGGCGAACGAGCAGTACTTC. The chain uses TRBV18 and TRBJ2-7; TRBD1 aligns across 10 bases. Germline V gives CDR1 KGHSH, CDR2 LQKENI. V trimming: 3 bases; J trimming: 5 bases; junction bases outside the gene matches: 4. This CDR3 contains 14 residues.

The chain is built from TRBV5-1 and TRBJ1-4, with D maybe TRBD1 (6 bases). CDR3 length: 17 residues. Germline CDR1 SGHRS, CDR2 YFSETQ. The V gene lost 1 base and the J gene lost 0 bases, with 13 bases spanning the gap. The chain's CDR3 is CASSLLGQTSTNEKLFF. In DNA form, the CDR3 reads TGCGCCAGCAGCTTGTTGGGACAAACCTCAACTAATGAAAAACTGTTTTTT.

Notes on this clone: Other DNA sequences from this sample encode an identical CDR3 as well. The CDR3 sequence: CASSLRDRGTYEQYF. The CDR3 DNA reads TGTGCCAGCAGCCTCCGGGACAGGGGGACCTACGAGCAGTACTTC. V and J are TRBV6-5 and TRBJ2-7; 11 nucleotides match TRBD1. The CDR3 totals 15 residues. CDR1 MNHEY and CDR2 SVGAGI come from the germline V gene. With 6 bases clipped from V and 2 bases from J, the junction kept 6 bases outside the gene matches.

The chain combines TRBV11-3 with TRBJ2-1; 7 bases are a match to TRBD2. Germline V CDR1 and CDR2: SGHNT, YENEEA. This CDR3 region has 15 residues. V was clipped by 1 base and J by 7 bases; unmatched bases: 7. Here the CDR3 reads CASSLGSGTWNEQFF. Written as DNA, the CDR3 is TGTGCCAGCAGCTTAGGCAGCGGGACTTGGAATGAGCAGTTCTTC.

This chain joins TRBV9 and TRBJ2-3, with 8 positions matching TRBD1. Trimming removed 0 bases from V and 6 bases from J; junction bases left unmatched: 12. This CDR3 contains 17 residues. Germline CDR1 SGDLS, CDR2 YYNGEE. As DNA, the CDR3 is TGTGCCAGCAGCGTAGGCCTGCAGGGGGCATTTGGTGATACGCAGTATTTT. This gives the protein CASSVGLQGAFGDTQYF.

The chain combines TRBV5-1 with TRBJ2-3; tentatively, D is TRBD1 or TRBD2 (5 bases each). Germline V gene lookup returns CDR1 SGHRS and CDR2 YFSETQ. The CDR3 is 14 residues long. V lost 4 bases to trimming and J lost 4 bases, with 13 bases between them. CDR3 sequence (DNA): TGCGCCAGCAGCAGTATTGGGGGACCAGATACGCAGTATTTT. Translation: CASSSIGGPDTQYF.

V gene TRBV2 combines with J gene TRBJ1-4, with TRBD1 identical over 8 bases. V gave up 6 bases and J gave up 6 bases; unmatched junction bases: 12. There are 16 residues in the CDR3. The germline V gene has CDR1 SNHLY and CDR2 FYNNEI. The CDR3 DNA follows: TGTGCCAGCAGGCCCTTTTTCGGACAGGGCGATGAAAAACTGTTTTTT. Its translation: CASRPFFGQGDEKLFF.

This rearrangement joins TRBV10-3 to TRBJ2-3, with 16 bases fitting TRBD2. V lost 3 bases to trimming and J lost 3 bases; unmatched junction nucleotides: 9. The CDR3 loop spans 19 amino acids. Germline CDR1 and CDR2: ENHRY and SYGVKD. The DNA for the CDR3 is TGTGCCATCAGTGACCGCGGGACTAGCGGGAGGGCCTGGACAGATACGCAGTATTTT. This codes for CAISDRGTSGRAWTDTQYF.

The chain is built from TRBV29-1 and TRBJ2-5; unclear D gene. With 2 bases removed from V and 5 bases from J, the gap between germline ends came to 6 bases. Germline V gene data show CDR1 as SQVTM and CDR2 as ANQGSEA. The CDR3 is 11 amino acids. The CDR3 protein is CSVESLETQYF. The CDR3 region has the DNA TGCAGCGTTGAATCTTTGGAGACCCAGTACTTC.

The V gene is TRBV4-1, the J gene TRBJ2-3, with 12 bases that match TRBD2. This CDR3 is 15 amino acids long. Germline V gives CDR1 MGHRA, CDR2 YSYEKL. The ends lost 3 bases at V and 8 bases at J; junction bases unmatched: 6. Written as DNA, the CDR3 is TGCGCCAGCAGCCACGGACTAGCGGGGCTCGGTACGCAGTATTTT. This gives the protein CASSHGLAGLGTQYF.

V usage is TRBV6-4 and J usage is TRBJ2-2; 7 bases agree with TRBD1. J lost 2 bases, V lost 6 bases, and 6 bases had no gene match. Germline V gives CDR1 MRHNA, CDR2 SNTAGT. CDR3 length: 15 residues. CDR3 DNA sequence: TGTGCCAGCAGCCGGGACAGCTCAAACACCGGGGAGCTGTTTTTT. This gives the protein CASSRDSSNTGELFF.

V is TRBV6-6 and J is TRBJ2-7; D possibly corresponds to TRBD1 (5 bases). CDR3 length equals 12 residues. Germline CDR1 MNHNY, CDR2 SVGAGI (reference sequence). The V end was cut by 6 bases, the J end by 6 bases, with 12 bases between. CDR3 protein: CASRRQSSEQYF. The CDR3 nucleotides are TGTGCCAGCAGAAGACAGTCATCCGAGCAGTACTTC.

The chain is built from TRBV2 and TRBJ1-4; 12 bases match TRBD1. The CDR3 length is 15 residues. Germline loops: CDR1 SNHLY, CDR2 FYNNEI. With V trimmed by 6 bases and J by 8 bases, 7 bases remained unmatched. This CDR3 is CASRGQGAVWEKLFF. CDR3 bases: TGTGCCAGCAGGGGACAGGGGGCGGTTTGGGAAAAACTGTTTTTT.

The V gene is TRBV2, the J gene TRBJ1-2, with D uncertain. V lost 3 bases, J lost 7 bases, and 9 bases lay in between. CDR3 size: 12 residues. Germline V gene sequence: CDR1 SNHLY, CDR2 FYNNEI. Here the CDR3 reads CASSDDFSGYTF. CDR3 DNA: TGTGCCAGCAGTGATGACTTTTCTGGCTACACCTTC.

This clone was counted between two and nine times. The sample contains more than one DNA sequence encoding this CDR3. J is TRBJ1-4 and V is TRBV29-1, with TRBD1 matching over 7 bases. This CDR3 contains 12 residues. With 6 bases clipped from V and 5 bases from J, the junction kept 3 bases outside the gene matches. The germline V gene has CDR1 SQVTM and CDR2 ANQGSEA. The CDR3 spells CSVRQGNEKLFF. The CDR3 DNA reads TGCAGCGTCCGACAGGGAAATGAAAAACTGTTTTTT.

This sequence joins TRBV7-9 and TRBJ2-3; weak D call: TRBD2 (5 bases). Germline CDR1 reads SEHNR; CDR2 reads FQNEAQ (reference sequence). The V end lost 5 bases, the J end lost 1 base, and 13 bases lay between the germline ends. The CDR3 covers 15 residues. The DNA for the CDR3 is TGTGCCAGCAGCCCGGAGGCGACTCGCACAGATACGCAGTATTTT. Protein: CASSPEATRTDTQYF.

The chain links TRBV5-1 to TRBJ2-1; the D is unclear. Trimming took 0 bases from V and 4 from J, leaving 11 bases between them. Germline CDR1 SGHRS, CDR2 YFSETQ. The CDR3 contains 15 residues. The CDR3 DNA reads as TGCGCCAGCAGCTTGGGGGAAGTGTTTTACAATGAGCAGTTCTTC. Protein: CASSLGEVFYNEQFF. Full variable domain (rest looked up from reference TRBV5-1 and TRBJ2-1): KAGVTQTPRYLIKTRGQQVTLSCSPISGHRSVSWYQQTPGQGLQFLFEYFSETQRNKGNFPGRFSGRQFSNSRSEMNVSTLELGDSALYLCASSLGEVFYNEQFFGPGTRLTVL.

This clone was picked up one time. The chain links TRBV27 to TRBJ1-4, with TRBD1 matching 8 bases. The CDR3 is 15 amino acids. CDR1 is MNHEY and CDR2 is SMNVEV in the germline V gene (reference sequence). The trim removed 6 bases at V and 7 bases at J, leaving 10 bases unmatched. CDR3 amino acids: CASSAGGRGVEKLFF. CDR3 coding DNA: TGTGCCAGCAGCGCAGGGGGCAGGGGTGTTGAAAAACTGTTTTTT.